These T cell receptor beta chains were read from a single sample in a study of shared clonotypes between healthy human individuals. The table came from immunoSEQ multiplex PCR; TCRdb's copy has only in-frame clones and leaves some out. This sample has approximately 600,000 clones, with roughly 95% found just once. The sample taken for sequencing was naive CD8+ T cells sorted from blood. These receptors all stem from a woman in her 30s in good health. Both conserved end residues are part of each CDR3. The D gene is left open where the match is weak. Only some rows state a clone size, as once, few, many or a class for expanded clones.

v_gene: TRBV7-8
abundance: once
d_gene: NA
j_gene: TRBJ2-7
CDR3aa: CASSLGAQQGTYEQYF
CDR3nt: TGTGCCAGCAGCTTAGGGGCCCAACAGGGTACCTACGAGCAGTACTTC

v_gene: TRBV7-9
abundance: NA
d_gene: NA
j_gene: TRBJ2-1
CDR3aa: CASSFWGPDYNEQFF
CDR3nt: TGTGCCAGCAGCTTTTGGGGGCCAGATTACAATGAGCAGTTCTTC

v_gene: TRBV7-9
abundance: NA
d_gene: NA
j_gene: TRBJ1-3
CDR3aa: CASSGQVGGNTIYF
CDR3nt: TGTGCCAGCAGCGGTCAAGTTGGAGGAAACACCATATATTTT

v_gene: TRBV6-1
abundance: NA
d_gene: TRBD1
j_gene: TRBJ1-2
CDR3aa: CASSDWTGPNYGYTF
CDR3nt: TGTGCCAGCAGTGACTGGACAGGGCCGAACTATGGCTACACCTTC

v_gene: TRBV7-9
abundance: NA
d_gene: NA
j_gene: TRBJ2-7
CDR3aa: CASSLSGAEEQYF
CDR3nt: TGTGCCAGCAGCTTGTCTGGGGCGGAGGAGCAGTACTTC

v_gene: TRBV5-6
abundance: NA
d_gene: TRBD1
j_gene: TRBJ2-7
CDR3aa: CASNPGTGLYEQYF
CDR3nt: TGTGCCAGCAACCCGGGGACAGGCCTCTACGAGCAGTACTTC

v_gene: TRBV14
abundance: NA
d_gene: NA
j_gene: TRBJ1-2
CDR3aa: CASSQGGGFYGYTF
CDR3nt: TGTGCCAGCAGCCAAGGGGGAGGATTCTATGGCTACACCTTC

v_gene: TRBV13
abundance: NA
d_gene: NA
j_gene: TRBJ1-2
CDR3aa: CASSLVGGNYGYTF
CDR3nt: TGTGCCAGCAGCTTAGTTGGCGGAAACTATGGCTACACCTTC

v_gene: TRBV28
abundance: NA
d_gene: NA
j_gene: TRBJ2-3
CDR3aa: CASSLIARGTDTQYF
CDR3nt: TGTGCCAGCAGTTTAATCGCCAGGGGTACAGATACGCAGTATTTT

v_gene: TRBV5-1
abundance: NA
d_gene: TRBD2
j_gene: TRBJ2-7
CDR3aa: CASSPRLAGVEEQYF
CDR3nt: TGCGCCAGCAGCCCGAGACTAGCGGGAGTTGAAGAGCAGTACTTC

v_gene: TRBV2
abundance: NA
d_gene: TRBD2
j_gene: TRBJ2-7
CDR3aa: CASRPLSGRKHEQYF
CDR3nt: TGTGCCAGCAGGCCGTTAAGCGGGAGGAAGCACGAGCAGTACTTC

v_gene: TRBV27
abundance: once
d_gene: TRBD2
j_gene: TRBJ2-7
CDR3aa: CASRIAGGPYEQYF
CDR3nt: TGTGCCAGTAGAATAGCGGGAGGCCCCTACGAGCAGTACTTC

v_gene: TRBV28
abundance: NA
d_gene: TRBD1
j_gene: TRBJ1-5
CDR3aa: CASSLRDRGNQPQHF
CDR3nt: TGTGCCAGCAGTTTACGGGACAGGGGCAATCAGCCCCAGCATTTT

v_gene: TRBV5-4
abundance: NA
d_gene: NA
j_gene: TRBJ1-1
CDR3aa: CASSLLVGNTEAFF
CDR3nt: TGTGCCAGCAGCTTGCTTGTTGGGAACACTGAAGCTTTCTTT

v_gene: TRBV19
abundance: NA
d_gene: TRBD1
j_gene: TRBJ2-1
CDR3aa: CASSMVLGTASSYNEQFF
CDR3nt: TGTGCCAGTAGTATGGTCCTAGGGACAGCCAGCTCCTACAATGAGCAGTTCTTC

v_gene: TRBV27
abundance: NA
d_gene: NA
j_gene: TRBJ1-1
CDR3aa: CASSKRVGGGTEAFF
CDR3nt: TGTGCCAGCAGCAAACGAGTGGGGGGGGGCACTGAAGCTTTCTTT

v_gene: TRBV29-1
abundance: NA
d_gene: NA
j_gene: TRBJ1-1
CDR3aa: CSASIDRNTEAFF
CDR3nt: TGCAGCGCCTCCATAGACAGGAACACTGAAGCTTTCTTT

v_gene: TRBV28
abundance: NA
d_gene: NA
j_gene: TRBJ2-2
CDR3aa: CASSLWRWTGELFF
CDR3nt: TGTGCCAGCAGTTTATGGCGGTGGACCGGGGAGCTGTTTTTT

v_gene: TRBV10-3
abundance: NA
d_gene: NA
j_gene: TRBJ1-4
CDR3aa: CAISDPGEKLFF
CDR3nt: TGTGCCATCAGCGACCCGGGGGAAAAACTGTTTTTT

v_gene: TRBV10-3
abundance: NA
d_gene: NA
j_gene: TRBJ2-7
CDR3aa: CAISADSSYEQYF
CDR3nt: TGTGCCATCAGTGCCGACAGTTCCTACGAGCAGTACTTC

v_gene: TRBV4-1
abundance: once
d_gene: NA
j_gene: TRBJ2-1
CDR3aa: CASSQAGIGWYNEQFF
CDR3nt: TGCGCCAGCAGCCAAGCAGGTATAGGGTGGTACAATGAGCAGTTCTTC

v_gene: TRBV27
abundance: NA
d_gene: TRBD1
j_gene: TRBJ2-2
CDR3aa: CASSSQGGPGELFF
CDR3nt: TGTGCCAGCAGTTCTCAAGGGGGCCCCGGGGAGCTGTTTTTT

v_gene: TRBV6-6
abundance: NA
d_gene: TRBD1
j_gene: TRBJ1-2
CDR3aa: CASSWTGGDGYTF
CDR3nt: TGTGCCAGCAGTTGGACAGGGGGCGATGGCTACACCTTC

v_gene: TRBV28
abundance: NA
d_gene: NA
j_gene: TRBJ2-5
CDR3aa: CASRPRGRETQYF
CDR3nt: TGTGCCAGCAGGCCCCGGGGTAGAGAGACCCAGTACTTC